This is a list of T cell receptor beta chains from one sample in a study of T cell repertoires in cytomegalovirus infection. TCRdb reprocessed the reads with MiXCR, giving one entry per CDR3 protein. The sample contains about 130,000 distinct CDR3 sequences, approximately 30% of which appear only once. For these TCRs, the target antigens are not known. The sample in question was CD8+ T cells from cultured PBMCs, obtained from culture after CMV antigen stimulation. These receptors originate from a human donor in good health (CMV status not recorded). Some clones in this sample may be carry-over from other donors' samples. The conserved cysteine and the conserved F or W are not part of the CDR3 here. The order of the fields is clone size, J gene, V gene, CDR3 protein. The size of a clone is reported for some rows only, either as once, few or many, or as a class for expanded clones.

>many|TRBJ1-6|TRBV20-1
SARASQGGYSPLH
>-|TRBJ2-5|TRBV11-2
ASSLDLGIRETQY
>-|TRBJ2-1|TRBV20-1
SATTPSSSYNEQF
>-|TRBJ2-2|TRBV12-3/TRBV12-4
ASSLAGSSGGAGTGELF
>few|TRBJ1-2|TRBV4-1
ASSQPPDRGYT
>few|TRBJ1-2|TRBV7-9
ASSITLSEGGAYSNYGYT
>many|TRBJ2-3|TRBV7-6
ASSLEDSGNTDTQY
>many|TRBJ1-4|TRBV12-3/TRBV12-4
ASSSSTVDGNNEKLF
>-|TRBJ2-7|TRBV2
AKEGAWEQY
>-|TRBJ1-1|TRBV28
ASSLRGGRPNTEAF
>many|TRBJ2-1|TRBV27
ATGPSGEQF
>many|TRBJ1-4|TRBV7-2
ASSSAYRGKLF
>-|TRBJ2-7|TRBV2
ASSPGRRAYEQY
>few|TRBJ2-4|TRBV12-3/TRBV12-4
ASTMGLAKNIQY
>-|TRBJ2-2|TRBV10-3
AISGVRTDTGELF
>few|TRBJ2-7|TRBV4-1
ASSLIDSSYEQY